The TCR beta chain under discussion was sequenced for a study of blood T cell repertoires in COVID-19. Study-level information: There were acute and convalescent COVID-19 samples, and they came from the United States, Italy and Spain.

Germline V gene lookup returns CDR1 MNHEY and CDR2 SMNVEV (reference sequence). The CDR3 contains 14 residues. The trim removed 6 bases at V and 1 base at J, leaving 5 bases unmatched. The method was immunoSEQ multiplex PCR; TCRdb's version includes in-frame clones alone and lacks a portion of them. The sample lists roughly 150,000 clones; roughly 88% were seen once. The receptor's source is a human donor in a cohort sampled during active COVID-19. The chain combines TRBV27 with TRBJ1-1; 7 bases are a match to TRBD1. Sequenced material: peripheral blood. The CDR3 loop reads CASRFRQGNTEAFF. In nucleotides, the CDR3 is TGTGCCAGCAGATTCAGACAGGGGAACACTGAAGCTTTCTTT.